These 30 T cell receptor beta chains share one sample of origin, sequenced in a study of shared clonotypes between healthy human individuals. Profiled with immunoSEQ multiplex PCR; TCRdb holds only in-frame clones, not every one. The sample carries approximately 250,000 clones, approximately 65% recorded once. The sample consisted of memory CD4+ T cells sorted from blood. Subset in this sample: CD45RA-negative fraction. The receptors derive from a man aged 25 to 40 in good health.

This chain links TRBV5-1 with TRBJ2-1; 13 positions agree with TRBD2. Germline V lookup: CDR1 SGHRS, CDR2 YFSETQ. The V segment lost 0 bases and the J segment 8 bases; nucleotides outside the gene matches: 11. The CDR3 sequence is 18 residues long. CDR3 amino acids: CASSLATSGRGGVDEQFF. The DNA for the CDR3 is TGCGCCAGCAGCTTGGCTACTAGCGGGAGGGGTGGAGTCGATGAGCAGTTCTTC.

The chain links TRBV5-1 to TRBJ2-2; D not certain. V was shortened by 0 bases and J by 3 bases, with 9 bases between the two germline ends. The CDR3 runs 15 residues. Per germline, CDR1 SGHRS and CDR2 YFSETQ. CDR3 sequence: CASSLEAQDTGELFF. The CDR3 region has the DNA TGCGCCAGCAGCTTGGAAGCTCAAGACACCGGGGAGCTGTTTTTT. Using reference TRBV5-1 and TRBJ2-2 for the parts outside the CDR3, the full variable domain is KAGVTQTPRYLIKTRGQQVTLSCSPISGHRSVSWYQQTPGQGLQFLFEYFSETQRNKGNFPGRFSGRQFSNSRSEMNVSTLELGDSALYLCASSLEAQDTGELFFGEGSRLTVL.

In its sample, this clone was seen a few times. The rearrangement uses TRBV7-2 and TRBJ2-2; tentative D call: TRBD2 (6 bases). V lost 7 bases to trimming and J lost 7 bases, with 13 bases between them. The V gene's germline CDR1 is SGHTA and CDR2 FQGNSA. The length of the CDR3 is 13 residues. The CDR3 nucleotides read TGTGCCAGCAAAGGTGGAGGGCTCGGGGAGCTGTTTTTT. Encoded protein: CASKGGGLGELFF.

The rearrangement joins TRBV5-8 to TRBJ2-1, with D possibly being TRBD2 (6 bases). Trimming removed 5 bases from V and 5 bases from J, with 17 bases in between. The CDR3 runs 15 residues. Germline loops: CDR1 SGHTS, CDR2 YDEGEE. CDR3 region: CASSPWAGTDNEQFF. CDR3 DNA: TGTGCCAGCAGTCCGTGGGCGGGGACCGACAATGAGCAGTTCTTC.

This sequence joins TRBV9 and TRBJ1-5; 7 nucleotides line up with TRBD1. The germline V gene has CDR1 SGDLS and CDR2 YYNGEE. V trimming: 0 bases; J trimming: 7 bases; junction bases outside the gene matches: 1. The CDR3 extends over 13 amino acids. CDR3 DNA: TGTGCCAGCAGCGTAGAGGGGGCCCAGCCCCAGCATTTT. Protein sequence: CASSVEGAQPQHF.

To note about this clone: Within the sample, other DNA sequences also encode this same CDR3. J is TRBJ2-7 and V is TRBV20-1, with D tentatively TRBD2 (6 bases). The ends were cut back, 3 bases at V and 3 bases at J, with 6 bases in the middle. The germline gives CDR1 DFQATT, CDR2 SNEGSKA (reference sequence). The CDR3 has 11 residues. The DNA of the CDR3 is TGCAGTGCTAGGGGGGGCTACGAGCAGTACTTC. This gives the protein CSARGGYEQYF.

This clone has just one count. CDR3 nucleotide sequence: TGTGCCAGCAGACCCCGGACAGATTTCTACGAGCAGTACTTC. It encodes CASRPRTDFYEQYF. The chain joins TRBV27 to TRBJ2-7; TRBD1 is a possible D gene (6 bases). The V and J ends lost 6 bases and 3 bases respectively, with 15 bases between them. The CDR3 totals 14 residues. CDR1 is MNHEY and CDR2 is SMNVEV in the germline V gene (reference sequence).

A remark on this clone: Other nucleotide sequences from this sample produce the same CDR3. The chain is built from TRBV29-1 and TRBJ2-2; D is uncertain. V lost 6 bases and J lost 0, with 11 bases in between. The CDR3 has 14 residues. CDR1 and CDR2 (germline): SQVTM, ANQGSEA. CDR3 in DNA: TGCAGCGTAGTTGGAAGAGCGAACACCGGGGAGCTGTTTTTT. It encodes CSVVGRANTGELFF.

The chain combines TRBV5-6 with TRBJ2-2; no definite D call. Germline V CDR1 and CDR2: SGHDT, YYEEEE. The V gene lost 0 bases and the J gene lost 8 bases, with 17 bases spanning the gap. The CDR3 has 16 residues. CDR3: CASSLVVPNPPGELFF. Written as DNA, the CDR3 is TGTGCCAGCAGCTTGGTGGTGCCCAACCCACCGGGGGAGCTGTTTTTT.

This clone was counted at least ten times. The sample holds other DNA sequences that translate to the same CDR3. The chain is built from TRBV29-1 and TRBJ2-7; possibly TRBD1 or TRBD2 for D (5 bases each). The CDR3 contains 11 residues. Trimming left V 7 bases short and J 4 bases short, with 11 bases between. Germline-derived CDR1 and CDR2 are SQVTM and ANQGSEA. The CDR3 bases are TGCAGCGCTGGGACGGTGTACGAGCAGTACTTC. This gives the protein CSAGTVYEQYF.

Remarks on this clone: Germline is not matched at one junction end, which may reflect a read error. This sequence joins TRBV5-1 and TRBJ1-2, with 11 bases fitting TRBD1. This CDR3 is built from 13 residues. Germline CDR1 is SGHRS and CDR2 is YFSETQ. CDR3 nucleotide sequence: TGCGCCAGCAGCACCGGACAGGGGGCATCCTACATCTTC. Its translation is CASSTGQGASYIF.

V gene TRBV7-9 combines with J gene TRBJ2-7; TRBD2 is a possible D gene (7 bases). CDR1 is SEHNR and CDR2 is FQNEAQ in the germline V gene (reference sequence). This CDR3 comprises 15 residues. The V end was cut by 5 bases, the J end by 3 bases, with 17 bases between. The CDR3 DNA is TGTGCCAGCAGCCAACCGGGGGGCTCGGTCTACGAGCAGTACTTC. Translated, it gives CASSQPGGSVYEQYF.

V gene TRBV7-2 combines with J gene TRBJ2-1; the D call may be TRBD1 or TRBD2 (6 bases each). The germline gives CDR1 SGHTA, CDR2 FQGNSA. The CDR3 loop spans 13 amino acids. Trimming pared 5 bases from V and 10 bases from J, leaving 15 bases between. The CDR3 DNA reads as TGTGCCAGCAGCCGGGACTGGAGGGGGGAGCAGTTCTTC. Amino acids: CASSRDWRGEQFF.

This clone was seen only a few times. The rearrangement joins TRBV19 to TRBJ2-4; 7 nucleotides match TRBD2. Trimming cost V 3 bases and J 6 bases; bases outside gene matches: 5. In germline, CDR1 is LNHDA, CDR2 SQIVND (reference sequence). The CDR3 extends over 14 amino acids. CDR3: CASSMAGRGNIQYF. DNA for the CDR3: TGTGCCAGTAGTATGGCGGGGAGGGGAAACATTCAGTACTTC.

This chain joins TRBV27 and TRBJ2-3, with 13 nucleotides matching TRBD2. CDR3 length equals 15 residues. Germline CDR1 MNHEY, CDR2 SMNVEV (reference sequence). V was pared by 3 bases and J by 7 bases, with 4 bases of the junction left unmatched. The CDR3: CASSLTSGRRNTQYF. For the CDR3, the DNA is TGTGCCAGCAGTTTGACTAGCGGGAGGAGAAATACGCAGTATTTT.

This clone was seen a few times. This chain links TRBV5-1 with TRBJ2-1, with 10 bases fitting TRBD1. CDR3 length: 13 amino acids. With 4 bases clipped from V and 8 bases from J, the junction kept 3 bases outside the gene matches. Germline assignment: CDR1 SGHRS and CDR2 YFSETQ. The CDR3 reads CASSGGTGDEQFF. CDR3 coding DNA: TGCGCCAGCAGCGGGGGGACAGGGGATGAGCAGTTCTTC.

This clone was counted many times. J is TRBJ2-1 and V is TRBV5-1; the match to TRBD2 covers 7 bases. Per germline, CDR1 SGHRS and CDR2 YFSETQ. The CDR3 consists of 14 residues. J lost 7 bases, V lost 4 bases, and 8 bases had no gene match. In DNA form, the CDR3 reads TGCGCCAGCAGCGGGAGGGGAGCGGAAAATGAGCAGTTCTTC. Protein: CASSGRGAENEQFF.

The chain links TRBV5-4 to TRBJ2-4; a possible D gene is TRBD2 (6 bases). The CDR3 loop spans 14 amino acids. Germline V gene lookup returns CDR1 SGHNT and CDR2 YYREEE (reference sequence). Trimming shortened V by 1 base and J by 1 base, and 6 bases separated the two germline ends. The CDR3 bases are TGTGCCAGCAGCTTGCGGGAGGCCAAAAACATTCAGTACTTC. Translated: CASSLREAKNIQYF.

This rearrangement joins TRBV7-9 to TRBJ1-2, with 7 bases lining up with TRBD1. CDR3 size: 12 residues. The ends lost 6 bases at V and 3 bases at J; junction bases unmatched: 1. Germline V gene data show CDR1 as SEHNR and CDR2 as FQNEAQ (reference sequence). CDR3 region: CASRRGHYGYTF. CDR3 DNA sequence: TGTGCCAGCAGGAGGGGGCACTATGGCTACACCTTC. The full variable domain, in which reference TRBV7-9 and TRBJ1-2 provide the parts outside the CDR3, is DTGVSQNPRHKITKRGQNVTFRCDPISEHNRLYWYRQTLGQGPEFLTYFQNEAQLEKSRLLSDRFSAERPKGSFSTLEIQRTEQGDSAMYLCASRRGHYGYTFGSGTRLTVV.

This clone has more than one count but fewer than ten. The chain couples TRBV5-8 to TRBJ1-1; 10 nucleotides match TRBD1. From germline, CDR1 is SGHTS and CDR2 YDEGEE. V shed 7 bases, J shed 1 base, and the junction held 13 bases outside the gene matches. The CDR3 is made up of 17 amino acids. This CDR3 reads CASGKRDRGLRNTEAFF. The CDR3 region has the DNA TGTGCCAGCGGAAAAAGAGACAGGGGGCTTCGGAACACTGAAGCTTTCTTT.

J is TRBJ2-5 and V is TRBV29-1; TRBD1 agrees at 8 bases. Germline CDR1 and CDR2: SQVTM and ANQGSEA. Trimming cost V 6 bases and J 1 base; bases outside gene matches: 1. The CDR3 loop spans 12 amino acids. CDR3 bases: TGCAGCGTAACAGGGGGCCAAGAGACCCAGTACTTC. Translated, it gives CSVTGGQETQYF. Drawing the rest from reference TRBV29-1 and TRBJ2-5, the complete variable domain is SAVISQKPSRDICQRGTSLTIQCQVDSQVTMMFWYRQQPGQSLTLIATANQGSEATYESGFVIDKFPISRPNLTFSTLTVSNMSPEDSSIYLCSVTGGQETQYFGPGTRLLVL.

The chain uses TRBV30 and TRBJ2-7, with D maybe TRBD1 (6 bases). Germline V lookup: CDR1 GTSNPN, CDR2 SVGIG (reference sequence). The CDR3 has 13 residues. Between the trimmed V and J ends, which lost 0 bases and 3 bases, there was a span of 9 bases. The CDR3 reads CAWSVNRVYEQYF. DNA for the CDR3: TGTGCCTGGAGTGTAAACAGGGTCTACGAGCAGTACTTC. Full variable domain (remainder filled in from reference TRBV30 and TRBJ2-7): SQTIHQWPATLVQPVGSPLSLECTVEGTSNPNLYWYRQAAGRGLQLLFYSVGIGQISSEVPQNLSASRPQDRQFILSSKKLLLSDSGFYLCAWSVNRVYEQYFGPGTRLTVT.

A remark on this clone: The sample has other DNA sequences that encode this CDR3 too. The V and J genes are TRBV30 and TRBJ2-3; TRBD2 might be the D (5 bases). Trimming stripped 0 bases from V and 4 bases from J, with 14 bases between. The CDR3 is 15 amino acids. CDR1 and CDR2 from the germline V gene are GTSNPN and SVGIG (reference sequence). The CDR3 spells CAWSVGGSRADTQYF. Written as DNA, the CDR3 is TGTGCCTGGAGTGTAGGTGGGAGTCGGGCAGATACGCAGTATTTT.

The V call is TRBV5-1, the J call TRBJ2-1, with TRBD2 matching 9 bases. The V and J ends lost 4 bases and 0 bases, in that order; junction bases with no gene match: 23. CDR1 is SGHRS, CDR2 YFSETQ, per germline. The CDR3 is 22 residues long. CDR3 sequence reads: CASSTHPRGRGGVAVSYNEQFF. The DNA of the CDR3 is TGCGCCAGCAGCACTCACCCCCGGGGGCGGGGGGGAGTAGCGGTCTCCTACAATGAGCAGTTCTTC.

This chain links TRBV11-2 with TRBJ2-1; no clear D gene. Germline-derived CDR1 and CDR2 are SGHAT and FQNNGV. The length of the CDR3 is 12 residues. Trimming cost V 5 bases and J 4 bases, with 6 bases left between them. The CDR3 sequence is CASSPRYNEQFF. In DNA, the CDR3 is TGTGCCAGCAGCCCCCGATACAATGAGCAGTTCTTC. The full variable domain, in which reference TRBV11-2 and TRBJ2-1 provide the parts outside the CDR3, is EAGVAQSPRYKIIEKRQSVAFWCNPISGHATLYWYQQILGQGPKLLIQFQNNGVVDDSQLPKDRFSAERLKGVDSTLKIQPAKLEDSAVYLCASSPRYNEQFFGPGTRLTVL.

The rearrangement links TRBV28 to TRBJ2-3; TRBD2 agrees at 7 bases. In germline, CDR1 is MDHEN, CDR2 SYDVKM. With 5 bases clipped from V and 2 bases from J, the junction kept 7 bases outside the gene matches. The CDR3 extends over 15 amino acids. CDR3 protein: CASSAAGRDTDTQYF. The CDR3 DNA sequence: TGTGCCAGCAGTGCCGCAGGGAGGGACACAGATACGCAGTATTTT.

This clone was detected only a few times. The CDR3 bases are TGTGCCAGCAGTTTACCCCCGACCTACAATGAGCAGTTCTTC. Its protein product is CASSLPPTYNEQFF. This chain links TRBV27 with TRBJ2-1; D gene ambiguous. Germline CDR1 and CDR2: MNHEY and SMNVEV (reference sequence). This CDR3 is 14 amino acids long. Trimming removed 2 bases at V and 2 bases at J, with 7 bases between.

The chain uses TRBV4-2 and TRBJ2-2, with D unclear. In germline, CDR1 is LGHNA, CDR2 YNFKEQ. This CDR3 is 13 amino acids long. V lost 5 bases, J lost 0 bases, and 4 bases lay in between. CDR3 sequence (DNA): TGTGCCAGCAGCTTCTCGAACACCGGGGAGCTGTTTTTT. Amino acid sequence: CASSFSNTGELFF.

The genes are TRBV28 and TRBJ2-3, with 7 positions matching TRBD2. The CDR3 length is 14 residues. Germline values: CDR1 MDHEN, CDR2 SYDVKM. The ends lost 3 bases at V and 4 bases at J; junction bases unmatched: 4. This CDR3 reads CASSLGGNSDTQYF. In DNA form, the CDR3 reads TGTGCCAGCAGTTTGGGGGGGAACTCAGATACGCAGTATTTT. The whole variable domain, filled in from reference TRBV28 and TRBJ2-3, reads DVKVTQSSRYLVKRTGEKVFLECVQDMDHENMFWYRQDPGLGLRLIYFSYDVKMKEKGDIPEGYSVSREKKERFSLILESASTNQTSMYLCASSLGGNSDTQYFGPGTRLTVL.

The V call is TRBV7-8, the J call TRBJ2-7, with D possibly being TRBD2 (5 bases). The germline CDR1 and CDR2 sequences are SGHVS and FQNEAQ. The CDR3 consists of 15 residues. Trimming removed 4 bases from V and 0 bases from J, with 13 bases in between. Written as DNA, the CDR3 is TGTGCCAGCAGCTCCACTAGTCCCGGCTCCTACGAGCAGTACTTC. This sequence encodes CASSSTSPGSYEQYF.